This TCR beta chain stems from a study of cytomegalovirus exposure and HLA in healthy donors. Overall study findings and caveats: TCR beta sequences numbering about 17,000 were associated with HLA alleles at 0.05 false discovery rate in a later analysis.

While unrecorded immune exposures were likely, the donors were nominally healthy when sampled. Details on this clone: The target antigen is unknown.

The PCR employed 60 Vbeta primers together with 13 Jbeta primers. Using immunoSEQ multiplex PCR, the repertoire was profiled, and TCRdb retains in-frame clones only, with some absent. Seen in this sample are about 140,000 clones; the ten most common clones hold roughly 2.5%. Germline CDR1 is MDHEN and CDR2 is SYDVKM. J gave up 8 bases and V 1 base, and 6 bases lay outside the gene matches. The CDR3 spans 14 residues. Source material: PBMCs. This rearrangement joins TRBV28 to TRBJ1-2; 8 nucleotides agree with TRBD1. This receptor was identified in a middle-aged man in good health and CMV-seronegative. CDR3: CASSLSGGARGYTF. The CDR3 DNA follows: TGTGCCAGCAGTTTATCAGGGGGCGCGCGGGGCTACACCTTC.